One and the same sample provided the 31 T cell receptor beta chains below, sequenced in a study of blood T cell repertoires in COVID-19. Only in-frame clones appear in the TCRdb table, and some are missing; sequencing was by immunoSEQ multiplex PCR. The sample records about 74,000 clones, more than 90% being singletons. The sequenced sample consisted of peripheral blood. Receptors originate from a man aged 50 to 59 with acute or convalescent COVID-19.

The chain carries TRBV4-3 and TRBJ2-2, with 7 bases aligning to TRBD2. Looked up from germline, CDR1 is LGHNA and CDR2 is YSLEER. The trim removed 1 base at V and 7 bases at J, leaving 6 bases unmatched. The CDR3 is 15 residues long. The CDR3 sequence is CASSQVGRTSGELFF. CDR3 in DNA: TGCGCCAGCAGCCAAGTTGGCCGGACTAGCGGGGAGCTGTTTTTT.

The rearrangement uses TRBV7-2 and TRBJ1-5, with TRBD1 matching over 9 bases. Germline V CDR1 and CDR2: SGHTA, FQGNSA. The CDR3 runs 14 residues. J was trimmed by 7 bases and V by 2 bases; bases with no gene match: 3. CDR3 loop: CASSLTGGGQPQHF. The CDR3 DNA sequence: TGTGCCAGCAGCTTAACAGGGGGCGGCCAGCCCCAGCATTTT. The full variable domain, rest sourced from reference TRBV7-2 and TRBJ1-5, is GAGVSQSPSNKVTEKGKDVELRCDPISGHTALYWYRQSLGQGLEFLIYFQGNSAPDKSGLPSDRFSAERTGGSVSTLTIQRTQQEDSAVYLCASSLTGGGQPQHFGDGTRLSIL.

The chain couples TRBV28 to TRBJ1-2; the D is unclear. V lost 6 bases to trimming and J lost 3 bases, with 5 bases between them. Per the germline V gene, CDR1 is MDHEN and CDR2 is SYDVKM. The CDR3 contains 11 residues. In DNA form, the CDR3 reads TGTGCCAGCAGCTCCGACTATGGCTACACCTTC. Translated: CASSSDYGYTF.

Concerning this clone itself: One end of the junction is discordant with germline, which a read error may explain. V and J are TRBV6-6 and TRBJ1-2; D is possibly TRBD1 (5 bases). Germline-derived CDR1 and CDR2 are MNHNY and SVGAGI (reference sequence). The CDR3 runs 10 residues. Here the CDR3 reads CASSSGLHFF. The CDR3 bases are TGTGCCAGCAGTTCGGGACTCCATTTCTTC.

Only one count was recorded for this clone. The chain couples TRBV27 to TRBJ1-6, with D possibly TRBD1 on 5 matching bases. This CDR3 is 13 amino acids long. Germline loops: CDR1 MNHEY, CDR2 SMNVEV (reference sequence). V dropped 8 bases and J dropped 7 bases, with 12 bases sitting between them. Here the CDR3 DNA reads TGTGCCAGCCAAGGACACAAAAATTCACCCCTCCACTTT. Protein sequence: CASQGHKNSPLHF.

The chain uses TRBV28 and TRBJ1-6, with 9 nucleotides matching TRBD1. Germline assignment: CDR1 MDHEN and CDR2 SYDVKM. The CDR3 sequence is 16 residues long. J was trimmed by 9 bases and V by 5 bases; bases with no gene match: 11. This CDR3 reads CASSPRGQGKGSPLHF. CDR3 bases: TGTGCCAGCAGTCCAAGAGGACAGGGGAAAGGTTCACCCCTCCACTTT.

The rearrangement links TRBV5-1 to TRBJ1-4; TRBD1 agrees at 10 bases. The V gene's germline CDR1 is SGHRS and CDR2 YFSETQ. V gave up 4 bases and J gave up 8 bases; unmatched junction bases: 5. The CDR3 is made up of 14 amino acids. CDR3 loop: CASSLGTGEEKLFF. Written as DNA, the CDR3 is TGCGCCAGCAGCCTCGGGACAGGGGAGGAAAAACTGTTTTTT.

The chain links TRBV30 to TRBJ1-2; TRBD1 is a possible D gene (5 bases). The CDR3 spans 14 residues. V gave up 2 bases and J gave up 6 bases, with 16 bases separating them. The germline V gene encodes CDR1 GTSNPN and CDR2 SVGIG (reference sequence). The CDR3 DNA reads TGTGCCTGGAGTCCCGGGACTCGGCCCCATGGCTACACCTTC. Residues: CAWSPGTRPHGYTF. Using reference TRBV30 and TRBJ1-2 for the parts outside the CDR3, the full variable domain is SQTIHQWPATLVQPVGSPLSLECTVEGTSNPNLYWYRQAAGRGLQLLFYSVGIGQISSEVPQNLSASRPQDRQFILSSKKLLLSDSGFYLCAWSPGTRPHGYTFGSGTRLTVV.

The CDR3 reads CASSTGQGTSPTNSPLHF. The CDR3 region has the DNA TGTGCCAGCAGCACCGGACAGGGGACCTCACCTACTAATTCACCCCTCCACTTT. V usage is TRBV12-1 and J usage is TRBJ1-6; the table gives TRBD1 as D, unverified against the DNA. TRBV12-1 is assigned pseudogene status. This CDR3 spans 18 amino acids.

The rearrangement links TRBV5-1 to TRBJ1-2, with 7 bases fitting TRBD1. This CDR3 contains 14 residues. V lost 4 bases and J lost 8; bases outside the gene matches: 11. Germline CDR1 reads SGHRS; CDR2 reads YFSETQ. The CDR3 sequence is CASSPSDRRGGYTF. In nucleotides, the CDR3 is TGCGCCAGCAGCCCCTCGGACAGGCGTGGGGGCTACACCTTC.

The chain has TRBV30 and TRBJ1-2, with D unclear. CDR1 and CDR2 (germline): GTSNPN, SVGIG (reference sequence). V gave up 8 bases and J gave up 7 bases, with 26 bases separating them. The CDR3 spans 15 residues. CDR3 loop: CARRAIRGVKGGYTF. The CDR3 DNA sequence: TGTGCCCGCAGAGCAATTCGGGGAGTTAAGGGTGGCTACACCTTC.

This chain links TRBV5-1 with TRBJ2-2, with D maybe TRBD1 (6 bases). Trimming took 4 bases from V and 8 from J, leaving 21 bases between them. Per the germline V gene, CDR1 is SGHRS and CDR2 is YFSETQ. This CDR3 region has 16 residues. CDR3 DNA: TGCGCCAGCAGCAAGGCCGGGGCAGGGACACAGGGGGAGCTGTTTTTT. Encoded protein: CASSKAGAGTQGELFF.

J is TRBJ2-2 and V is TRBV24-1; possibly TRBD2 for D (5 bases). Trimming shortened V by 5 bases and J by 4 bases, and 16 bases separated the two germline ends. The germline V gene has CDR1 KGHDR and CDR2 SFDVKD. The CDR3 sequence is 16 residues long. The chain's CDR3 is CATSGFGDRGTGELFF. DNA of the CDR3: TGTGCCACCAGTGGGTTCGGGGATCGCGGCACCGGGGAGCTGTTTTTT.

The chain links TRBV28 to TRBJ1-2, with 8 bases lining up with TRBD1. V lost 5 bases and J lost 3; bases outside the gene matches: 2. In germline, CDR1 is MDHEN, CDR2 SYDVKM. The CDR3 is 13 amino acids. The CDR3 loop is CASSHRGDYGYTF. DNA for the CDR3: TGTGCCAGCAGTCACAGGGGGGACTATGGCTACACCTTC.

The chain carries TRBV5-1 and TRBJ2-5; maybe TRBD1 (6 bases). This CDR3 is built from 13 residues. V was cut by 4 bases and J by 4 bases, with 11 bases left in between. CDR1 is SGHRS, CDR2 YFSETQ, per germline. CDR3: CASSPGVGETQYF. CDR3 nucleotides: TGCGCCAGCAGCCCAGGGGTTGGAGAGACCCAGTACTTC.

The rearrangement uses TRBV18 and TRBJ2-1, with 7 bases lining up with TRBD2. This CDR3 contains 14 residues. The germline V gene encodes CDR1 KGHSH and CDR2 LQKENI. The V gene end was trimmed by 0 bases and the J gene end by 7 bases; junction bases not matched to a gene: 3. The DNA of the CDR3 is TGTGCCAGCTCACCACCGCGGACTAGGAATGAGCAGTTCTTC. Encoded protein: CASSPPRTRNEQFF.

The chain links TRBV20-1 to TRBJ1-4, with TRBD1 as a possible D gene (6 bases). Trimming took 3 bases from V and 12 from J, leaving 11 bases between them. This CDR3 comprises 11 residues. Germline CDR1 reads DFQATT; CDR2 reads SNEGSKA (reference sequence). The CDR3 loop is CSASSQGELFF. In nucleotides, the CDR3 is TGCAGTGCTAGTTCACAGGGAGAACTGTTTTTT.

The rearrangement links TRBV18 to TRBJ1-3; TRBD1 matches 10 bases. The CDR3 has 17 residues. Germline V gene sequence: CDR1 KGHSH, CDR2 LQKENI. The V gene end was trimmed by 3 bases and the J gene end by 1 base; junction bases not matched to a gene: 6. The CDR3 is CASSPGQGTLSGNTIYF. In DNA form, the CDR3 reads TGTGCCAGCTCACCGGGACAGGGGACCCTATCTGGAAACACCATATATTTT.

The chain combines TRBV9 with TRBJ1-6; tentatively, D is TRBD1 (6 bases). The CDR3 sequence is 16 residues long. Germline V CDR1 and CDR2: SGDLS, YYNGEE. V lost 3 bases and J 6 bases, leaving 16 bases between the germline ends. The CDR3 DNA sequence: TGTGCCAGCAGCGCCCGGGGGGCACCGACTAATTCACCCCTCCACTTT. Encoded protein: CASSARGAPTNSPLHF.

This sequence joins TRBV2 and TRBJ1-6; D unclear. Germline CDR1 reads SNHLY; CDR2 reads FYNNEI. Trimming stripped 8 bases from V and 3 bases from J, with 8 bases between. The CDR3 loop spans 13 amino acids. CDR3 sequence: CASLDNYNSPLHF. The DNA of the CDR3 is TGTGCCAGCTTAGATAACTATAATTCACCCCTCCACTTT.

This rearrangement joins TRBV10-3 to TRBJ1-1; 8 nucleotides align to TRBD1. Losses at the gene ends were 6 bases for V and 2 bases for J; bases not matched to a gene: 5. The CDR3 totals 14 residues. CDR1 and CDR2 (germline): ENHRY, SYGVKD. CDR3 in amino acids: CAIRPGTGNTEAFF. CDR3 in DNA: TGTGCCATCAGACCCGGGACAGGAAACACTGAAGCTTTCTTT.

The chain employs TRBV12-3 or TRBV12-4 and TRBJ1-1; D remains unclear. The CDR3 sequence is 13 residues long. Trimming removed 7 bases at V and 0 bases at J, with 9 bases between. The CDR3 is CASTLRVNTEAFF. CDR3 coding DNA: TGTGCCAGCACTCTCCGGGTGAACACTGAAGCTTTCTTT.

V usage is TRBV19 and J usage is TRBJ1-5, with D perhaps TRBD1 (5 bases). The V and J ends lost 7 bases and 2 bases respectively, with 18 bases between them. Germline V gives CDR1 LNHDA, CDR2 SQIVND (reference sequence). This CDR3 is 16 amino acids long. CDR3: CASIAGWSVGNQPQHF. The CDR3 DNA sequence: TGTGCCAGTATCGCAGGGTGGAGTGTCGGCAATCAGCCCCAGCATTTT.

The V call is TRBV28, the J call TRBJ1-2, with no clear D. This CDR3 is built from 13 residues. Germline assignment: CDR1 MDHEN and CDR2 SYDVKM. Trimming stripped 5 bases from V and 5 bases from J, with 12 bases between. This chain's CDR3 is CASSTTVAYGYTF. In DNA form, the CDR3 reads TGTGCCAGCAGTACGACGGTAGCTTATGGCTACACCTTC.

The DNA of the CDR3 is TGCAGCGTTCGAGGACAGGCAACTAATGAAAAACTGTTTTTT. Translated, it gives CSVRGQATNEKLFF. This chain connects TRBV29-1 to TRBJ1-4; TRBD1 agrees at 7 bases. J gave up 0 bases and V 5 bases, and 3 bases lay outside the gene matches. Germline assignment: CDR1 SQVTM and CDR2 ANQGSEA. The CDR3 totals 14 residues.

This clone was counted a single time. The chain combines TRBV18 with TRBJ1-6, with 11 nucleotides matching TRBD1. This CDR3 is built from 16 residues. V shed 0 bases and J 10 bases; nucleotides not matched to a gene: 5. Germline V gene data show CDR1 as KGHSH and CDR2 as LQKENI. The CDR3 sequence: CASSPPGTGGLSPLHF. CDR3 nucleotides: TGTGCCAGCTCACCACCCGGGACAGGGGGTCTCTCACCCCTCCACTTT.

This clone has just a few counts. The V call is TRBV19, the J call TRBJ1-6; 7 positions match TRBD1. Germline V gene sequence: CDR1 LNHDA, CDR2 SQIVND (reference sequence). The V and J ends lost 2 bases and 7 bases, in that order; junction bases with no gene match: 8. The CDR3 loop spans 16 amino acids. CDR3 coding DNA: TGTGCCAGTAGTATAACCGGGACAGCGAAGAATTCACCCCTCCACTTT. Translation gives CASSITGTAKNSPLHF. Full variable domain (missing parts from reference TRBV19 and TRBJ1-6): DGGITQSPKYLFRKEGQNVTLSCEQNLNHDAMYWYRQDPGQGLRLIYYSQIVNDFQKGDIAEGYSVSREKKESFPLTVTSAQKNPTAFYLCASSITGTAKNSPLHFGNGTRLTVT.

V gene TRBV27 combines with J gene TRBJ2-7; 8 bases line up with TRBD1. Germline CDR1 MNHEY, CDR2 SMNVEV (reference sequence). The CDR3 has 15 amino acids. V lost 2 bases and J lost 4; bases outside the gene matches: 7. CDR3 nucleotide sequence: TGTGCCAGCAGTTTAAGTGAGACAGGGGTTTACGAGCAGTACTTC. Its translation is CASSLSETGVYEQYF.

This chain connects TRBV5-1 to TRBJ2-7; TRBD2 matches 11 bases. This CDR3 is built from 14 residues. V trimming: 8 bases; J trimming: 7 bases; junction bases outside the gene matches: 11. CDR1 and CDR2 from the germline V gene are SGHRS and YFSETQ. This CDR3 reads CARKTSGAILEQYF. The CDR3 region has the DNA TGCGCCAGGAAGACTAGCGGGGCCATTCTGGAGCAGTACTTC.

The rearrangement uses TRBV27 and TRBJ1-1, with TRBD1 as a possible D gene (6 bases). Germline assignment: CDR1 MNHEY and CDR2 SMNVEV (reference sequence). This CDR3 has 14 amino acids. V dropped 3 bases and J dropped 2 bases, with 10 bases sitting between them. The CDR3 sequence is CASSLVGGNTEAFF. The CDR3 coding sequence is TGTGCCAGCAGTTTGGTAGGGGGAAACACTGAAGCTTTCTTT.

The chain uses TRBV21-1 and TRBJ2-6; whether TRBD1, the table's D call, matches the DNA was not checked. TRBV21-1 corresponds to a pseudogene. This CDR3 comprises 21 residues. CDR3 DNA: TGTGCCAGCAGCAAACCGGCGAGGGACAGGCCGTGGGACTCTGGGGCCAACGTCCTGACTTTC. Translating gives CASSKPARDRPWDSGANVLTF.